Listed here are 4 T cell receptor beta chains from one sample, sequenced in a study of Ad26.COV2.S vaccination and SARS-CoV-2 variants. Treatment of the sample: approximately 18 received Ad26.COV2.S at low or high dose, single or two shots; about 5 received placebo; per-sample allocation not given. Specimen acquisition occurred on day 63 following the initial vaccine or placebo injection. Data came from immunoSEQ multiplex PCR; TCRdb stores just in-frame clones and leaves some out. This table has some 480,000 clones, around nine tenths appearing once. The material was peripheral blood, obtained in a trial of Ad26.COV2.S vaccine versus placebo. The receptors were sampled from a person between 18 and 65 years old who received the Ad26.COV2.S COVID-19 vaccine or a placebo.

The genes are TRBV30 and TRBJ1-2; no definite D call. The CDR3 has 12 residues. V dropped 5 bases and J dropped 8 bases, with 15 bases sitting between them. In germline, CDR1 is GTSNPN, CDR2 SVGIG (reference sequence). The DNA for the CDR3 is TGTGCCTGGGCGGGCCCACAAGGGGGCTACACCTTC. Protein: CAWAGPQGGYTF. The full variable domain, its missing parts supplied by reference TRBV30 and TRBJ1-2, is SQTIHQWPATLVQPVGSPLSLECTVEGTSNPNLYWYRQAAGRGLQLLFYSVGIGQISSEVPQNLSASRPQDRQFILSSKKLLLSDSGFYLCAWAGPQGGYTFGSGTRLTVV.

V is TRBV5-1 and J is TRBJ2-2, with 8 bases lining up with TRBD2. The CDR3 runs to 17 residues. V lost 4 bases and J lost 4; bases outside the gene matches: 12. Per the germline V gene, CDR1 is SGHRS and CDR2 is YFSETQ. In DNA, the CDR3 is TGCGCCAGCAGCCCGGCGCGGGGGGACCTGGGCACCGGGGAGCTGTTTTTT. Translating it yields CASSPARGDLGTGELFF.

This chain connects TRBV9 to TRBJ2-7; the match to TRBD2 covers 7 bases. Germline loops: CDR1 SGDLS, CDR2 YYNGEE. Trimming cost V 0 bases and J 3 bases; bases outside gene matches: 3. The length of the CDR3 is 14 residues. This CDR3 reads CASSVGAGDYEQYF. CDR3 sequence (DNA): TGTGCCAGCAGCGTAGGGGCGGGAGACTACGAGCAGTACTTC.

The V gene is TRBV9, the J gene TRBJ1-4; no reliable D call. CDR3 length equals 15 residues. CDR1 SGDLS and CDR2 YYNGEE come from the germline V gene. V was trimmed by 4 bases and J by 0 bases, leaving 10 bases between them. CDR3 bases: TGTGCCAGCAGCCCAGAAGGGACAACTAATGAAAAACTGTTTTTT. Protein: CASSPEGTTNEKLFF.